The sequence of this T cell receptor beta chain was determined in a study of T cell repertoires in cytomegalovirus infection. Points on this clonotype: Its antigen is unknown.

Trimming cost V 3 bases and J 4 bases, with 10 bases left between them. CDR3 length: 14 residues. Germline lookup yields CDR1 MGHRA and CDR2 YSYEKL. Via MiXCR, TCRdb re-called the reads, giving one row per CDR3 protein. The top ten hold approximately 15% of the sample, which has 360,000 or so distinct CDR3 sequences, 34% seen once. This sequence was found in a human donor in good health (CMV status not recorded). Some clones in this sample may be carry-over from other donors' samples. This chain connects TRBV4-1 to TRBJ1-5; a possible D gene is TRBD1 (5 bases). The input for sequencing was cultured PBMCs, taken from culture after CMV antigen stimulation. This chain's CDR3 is CASSHGTANQPQHF. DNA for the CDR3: TGCGCCAGCAGCCACGGGACCGCGAATCAGCCCCAGCATTTT.